This T cell receptor beta chain is drawn from a study of blood T cell repertoires in COVID-19. As for the study in general: Donors in the United States, Italy and Spain gave samples during acute or convalescent COVID-19.

Germline CDR1 and CDR2: MGHRA and YSYEKL. With 1 base clipped from V and 13 bases from J, the junction kept 7 bases outside the gene matches. This CDR3 comprises 14 residues. Clones were read by immunoSEQ multiplex PCR, and TCRdb kept only the in-frame ones, dropping some. The data contain some 240,000 clones, about 90% of them singletons. The sample was peripheral blood. This sequence joins TRBV4-1 and TRBJ1-6, with 7 bases lining up with TRBD1. The receptor was derived from a man between 60 and 75 years old who had recovered from COVID-19. CDR3 loop: CASSQVGGGFPLHF. The DNA for the CDR3 is TGCGCCAGCAGCCAAGTAGGGGGCGGCTTCCCCCTCCACTTT.